Below, one T cell receptor beta chain is given with its context. Its recognized antigen is unknown. No clone much larger than this one lies a single base away; base qualities are absent. Other nucleotide sequences in the sample specify the same CDR3. V and J lose 6 bases and 1 base, and a span of 9 bases separates them. The CDR3 runs 13 amino acids, cysteine and phenylalanine included. The DNA shown is the 39-base CDR3, in frame from base 1. CDR1 MNHNS and CDR2 SASEGT were looked up in the germline V gene. The record originates from a study of cytomegalovirus exposure and HLA in healthy donors (dated by TCRdb to 2015 to 2018). Looking at the study overall: An earlier analysis of several hundred of the donors reported 250 to 350 Gb of sequence data and around 110 million unique TCR beta sequences from about 200 million T cells. About 280 gigabases of sequencing data and 70 million to 85 million unique TCR sequences were included in an early release covering 550 to 650 HLA-typed donors. Of the approximately 400 genotyped donors, over 65% fell in the genetic ancestry cluster associated with self-reported Caucasian donors. The aim of the study was to test whether cataloging public T cell receptors could identify signatures of past pathogen exposure. The study profiled the T cell repertoires of under 850 subjects by immunosequencing and related them to cytomegalovirus serostatus. Besides the first cohort of roughly 700 subjects, a separate validation cohort made up of over 95 different subjects was used. High-throughput TCR immunosequencing, statistical association of individual TCRs with disease status, and machine learning were combined to predict cytomegalovirus infection status. A later analysis re-examined previously published TCR beta repertoires from roughly 650 donors and added high-resolution HLA genotyping to investigate patterns of TCR occurrence. Rather than drawing on any new phenotypic data, the later analysis identified candidate immune exposures from TCR beta sequences and the way those sequences occurred across donors. To decide whether each TCR beta V gene segment behaved as functional or pseudogenic, an earlier analysis of some 600 of the donors relied on high-throughput TCR beta sequencing. Alongside the repertoire data, information on donor age, sex, ethnicity and CMV serostatus was compiled. A later genetic analysis used genome-wide SNP genotypes for about 60% of the roughly 670 donors, treating that subset as a discovery cohort. Every discovery cohort repertoire had been produced on one sequencing platform. HLA typing included class I and class II loci at four-digit resolution. The number of donors typed differed by locus, with about 629-630 for A, B, C, DRB1 and DQB1, roughly 520 for DQA1, 606 for DPA1, and about 450 for DPB1. Because of strong linkage in the cohort, roughly five DR-DQ haplotypes were treated as single units for association and clustering. Among a few hundred genotyped donors of the cohort, an average of approximately 250,000 unique TCR beta nucleotide sequences were sequenced per donor, roughly 20% of them non-productive.

The full study reports these points: A further reported finding was that TCR beta sequences accurately predicted the HLA-A and HLA-B alleles for most subjects in the first cohort. In both the original and validation cohorts, the classifier was reported to diagnose cytomegalovirus status with high specificity and sensitivity. The study gave a list of 150 to 200 TCR beta chains associated with cytomegalovirus. When HLA alleles, especially DR and DQ, strongly co-occurred, attributing TCR associations to individual alleles was difficult. HLA typing was unavailable for some donors at each locus, so association tests used only the typed subset. For the cohort, immune exposure information was limited to CMV serostatus. In a later analysis, several top co-occurrence clusters were reported to appear linked to parvovirus B19, influenza, CMV and Epstein-Barr virus. The presence/absence analyses assumed that sequencing depth was roughly uniform across donors, and that assumption may not be true. A few of the identified cytomegalovirus-associated TCR beta chains were confirmed in vitro to be specific for cytomegalovirus antigens. In a later analysis, the rate of TCR association differed among HLA loci, with DRB1 alleles having the most associated TCRs and HLA-C alleles having the fewest. Compared with equally common non-associated chains, HLA-associated TCR beta chains in a later analysis were more clonally expanded and had lower generation probabilities. Across donors, most TCR sequences were observed very rarely, whereas some public TCRs were present in many individuals. In this cohort, only TCR beta chains were sequenced, and detectable features were limited by the absence of alpha or paired-chain data. A cluster of highly shared sequence variants was judged likely to be a technical artifact of the sequencing pipeline. A later genetic analysis associated a missense DCLRE1C variant with V-gene and J-gene trimming of TCR beta chains, and an independent cohort replicated the association. Specific HLA alleles were associated with around 18,000 TCR beta sequences at a false discovery rate of 0.05 in a later analysis. A later genetic analysis reported fewer N-insertions in productive TCRs among donors in an Asian-associated ancestry cluster than the approximately 670-donor mean. Because counts were too low, 15 to 20 rarely observed V segments, including chromosome 9 orphons, were excluded from the earlier analysis of several hundred of the donors. The 87-base-pair reads could not distinguish some IMGT-functional V segments, including TRBV6-2 and TRBV6-3, so those segments were excluded. The authors suggested that the approach could potentially be extended to other disease states and immunological phenotypes. Most CMV-associated TCR beta chains appeared to be HLA-restricted in a later analysis, and the HLA associations seemed to be driven largely by CMV exposure. Broadly in line with IMGT annotations, most TCR beta V segments showed up in productive rearrangements about 87% or about 30% of the time in an earlier analysis of some 590 of the donors. Correlated functional status among segregating V segments might be attributable to linkage disequilibrium, but an unknown experimental factor could not be ruled out.

The library was prepared using the immunoSEQ multiplex PCR assay. A mixture of 60 forward primers for TCR Vbeta segments and 13 reverse primers for TCR Jbeta segments was used in the multiplex PCR. Amplification of the CDR3 region of rearranged TCR beta genes was performed with a multiplex PCR assay on genomic DNA. The amplified TCR beta libraries were sequenced on the Illumina HiSeq System as 87-base-pair reads. Per the original workflow: A later analysis tallied 75 million to 95 million unique TCR beta chains across the 700 or so repertoires, and some 12 million of those chains were shared by two or more donors. Raw reads were error-corrected and collapsed into unique sequences by a nearest-neighbor algorithm in which closely related sequences were merged to remove PCR and sequencing errors. V, D and J gene segments were assigned by aligning CDR3 sequences to IMGT reference sequences. Each retained sequence needed at least a six-nucleotide match to both a V gene segment and a J gene segment. Rearrangements were called productive when the CDR3 lacked stop codons and stayed in frame with V and J; all others were non-productive. CDR3 was defined according to IMGT convention as the region running from the second conserved V-encoded cysteine to the conserved J-encoded phenylalanine. The earlier analysis of 587 of the donors excluded any sequence lacking an unambiguous match to a single V gene segment. An earlier analysis of about 600 of the donors called V segments functional above 56.7% productive rearrangements and segregating when the between-donor standard deviation exceeded 5%. To diagnose cytomegalovirus status from the catalog of TCR beta chain sequences, a statistical classification framework was built. A later analysis assigned V and J genes by comparing TCR nucleotide sequences with IMGT/GENE-DB human TR gene sequences. The TCRdist pipeline was used in a later analysis to assign CDR3 sequences and most-parsimonious VDJ recombination scenarios. In a later analysis, every TCR beta chain was defined by the combination of its CDR3 amino acid sequence and its V-gene family, and reads without a unique V-gene family were dropped. As a way to deal with suspected cross-contamination and a sequencing artifact, a later analysis dropped over 550 nucleotide sequences that were highly shared and had low generation probability. In a later analysis, a clonal expansion index for each public chain was calculated from normalized within-repertoire ranks of inferred template counts. A later analysis computed generation probabilities with a VDJ recombination model fitted to out-of-frame rearrangements, and checked the results against IGoR. In a later analysis, TCR-TCR, TCR-HLA and TCR-CMV co-occurrence was scored with hypergeometric tests, and a repertoire-size bias correction was applied to TCR pairs. In a later analysis, false discovery rates were estimated by permuting HLA or CMV assignments 20 times. In a later analysis, co-occurring TCRs were grouped using DBSCAN, and TCRdist sequence similarity was added for clustering within HLA-allele-positive subsets. Repertoires with fewer than 30,000 or more than 120,000 public chains, plus five repertoires with anomalous nucleotide sharing, were excluded from co-occurrence clustering. Sourced from immuneACCESS, this table was stored by TCRdb with only in-frame sequences that have V and J called. A share of the clones is absent; for the studies checked, an unresolved V gene accounts for under half, and the remainder has no known explanation. That table is the source of V, J and clone size, and D and trimming were worked out from the DNA. This sample holds some 150,000 clones; 70% were observed only once. 1.5% to 2% of the sample is taken by the ten largest.

The cohort consisted of approximately 670 healthy bone marrow donors. At the time of sampling, every cohort member was nominally healthy, though immune exposures that went unrecorded were likely present. The donor was CMV seronegative and was included in the group of a few hundred seronegative cohort members. A peripheral blood sample was provided by each donor, and peripheral blood mononuclear cells were used for TCR beta sequencing. The Qiagen DNeasy Blood Extraction Kit was used to extract genomic DNA from the blood cell samples. Sequenced material: PBMCs. The source of this sequence is a woman in her twenties or thirties in good health and CMV-seronegative. This sequence uses TRBV6-1 and TRBJ1-1; the D gene is perhaps TRBD1, from 6 matching bases. The CDR3 has the sequence CASSETGNTEAFF. The nucleotides are TGTGCCAGCAGCGAGACAGGGAACACTGAAGCTTTCTTT.